Sequencing of this T cell receptor beta chain was carried out in a study of Graves' ophthalmopathy and Graves' hyperthyroidism (dated by TCRdb to the late 2010s). About the investigation overall: Peripheral blood samples were taken at the time of initial diagnosis, before any treatment was given. The study used TCR beta repertoire signatures to distinguish Graves' ophthalmopathy from Graves' hyperthyroidism and to predict progression to ophthalmopathy. In total, around 140 blood samples were TCR-sequenced: approximately 42 ophthalmopathy, some 80 hyperthyroidism and roughly 17 hyperthyroidism-to-ophthalmopathy patients. A discovery set of about 99 patients (around 44 ophthalmopathy, 55 to 60 stable hyperthyroidism) was enrolled to explore V-J signatures distinguishing ophthalmopathy from hyperthyroidism. An independent validation cohort was composed of roughly 19 hyperthyroidism patients and 17 patients who later progressed from hyperthyroidism to ophthalmopathy. T-cell repertoires of thyroid tissue and blood were compared in more than five hyperthyroidism patients. After sampling, hyperthyroidism patients received methimazole starting at 30 mg daily, and ophthalmopathy patients received high-dose intravenous methylprednisolone. The roughly 100 discovery patients were randomly divided into training and test sets at a 7:3 ratio. Broader findings and caveats from the paper: In cross-validation, the 13-signature model distinguished ophthalmopathy from stable hyperthyroidism with approximately 88% sensitivity and around 81% specificity, and in the test set the corresponding values were roughly 80% and 75%. In validation, the model predicted ophthalmopathy progression with 70.59% sensitivity and less than 80% specificity; roughly eleven predicted patients were CT-confirmed with GO in a median of approximately 6.2 months. Most of the expanded thyroid clonotypes with a frequency above 0.001 were also detected in blood, and it was suggested that the thyroid immune response may be reflected by blood repertoires. No statistical method was used to predetermine the sample size, and group allocation was not hidden from the investigators.

Ophthalmopathy patients had moderately to severely active disease, Clinical Activity Score of at least 3, NOSPECS grade of at least 4, and disease duration under 3 months. Patients with other autoimmune diseases, uncontrolled infections, pregnancy or lactation were excluded. Diagnosis relied on clinical symptoms, serum thyroxine, TRAb, thyroid ultrasound and orbital computed tomography. PBMCs were isolated from 8 to 10 ml of fresh peripheral blood by Ficoll-Paque density gradient centrifugation. Total RNA was extracted using Trizol reagent, and RNA quality was checked on an Agilent 2100 Bioanalyzer. From its cysteine to its phenylalanine, the CDR3 spans 15 amino acids. Left in the record is the CDR3 DNA by itself, 45 bases read in frame from the first base. Trimming takes 0 bases off V and 5 bases off J; junction bases not matched to a gene: 4. Based on the germline V gene, the CDR1 and CDR2 sequences are SGHTA and FQGTGA.

This clonotype was counted at least ten times. Its recognized antigen is unknown. Base qualities are not provided; no much larger clone lies one nucleotide away. TCR beta CDR3 regions were amplified from RNA transcripts for repertoire sequencing. A first-round RT-PCR used HTBI primers with the Qiagen OneStep RT-PCR kit, followed by a second-round multiplex PCR, size selection and purification. Libraries were sequenced on an Illumina HiSeq2000 using paired-end 100 bp reads. Per the source publication's procedure: SOAPnuke was used to process the reads, throwing out any read that had adapters, had uncalled bases, had a mean Phred below 15, or lacked an exact constant-primer or identifier match. COPE v1.2.5 was used to merge high-quality paired reads. Unique nucleotide sequences were defined as clonotypes and aligned to IMGT TRB V, D and J references using MiTCR v1.1. Analysis was restricted to V-J combinations with a frequency above 0.0001, which covered roughly 99% of repertoires. For each V-J combination, a TCR clonal expansion and chaos score was defined as the ratio of F50 clonal expansion to chaos observed in the TCRdist matrix. Features were reduced by Welch's t-statistics and random forest to over ten V-J combinations, which fed a naive Bayes classifier. The similarity between thyroid and blood repertoires was quantified using the Morisita-Horn index. Starting from the raw public reads, TCRdb applied fastp trimming at Q25, assembled clones with MiXCR and retained in-frame beta chains. Each entry merges the rows of one CDR3 protein and shows their most common DNA and genes. TCRdb, not the authors, supplied the V and J calls. Across this sample there are approximately 160,000 distinct CDR3 sequences, with 30% to 45% seen only once. Around 5.8% of the sample rests with the top ten.

The chain links TRBV7-3 with TRBJ2-5, with TRBD2 matching 9 junction bases. Sequenced material: peripheral blood. This sequence originates from a woman in her thirties or forties with Graves' ophthalmopathy. Donor details come from another sample of the same person, matched by shared clones. The CDR3 region reads CASSLTSGSSETQYF. The nucleotide sequence reads TGTGCCAGCAGCTTAACTAGCGGGAGTTCCGAGACCCAGTACTTC.